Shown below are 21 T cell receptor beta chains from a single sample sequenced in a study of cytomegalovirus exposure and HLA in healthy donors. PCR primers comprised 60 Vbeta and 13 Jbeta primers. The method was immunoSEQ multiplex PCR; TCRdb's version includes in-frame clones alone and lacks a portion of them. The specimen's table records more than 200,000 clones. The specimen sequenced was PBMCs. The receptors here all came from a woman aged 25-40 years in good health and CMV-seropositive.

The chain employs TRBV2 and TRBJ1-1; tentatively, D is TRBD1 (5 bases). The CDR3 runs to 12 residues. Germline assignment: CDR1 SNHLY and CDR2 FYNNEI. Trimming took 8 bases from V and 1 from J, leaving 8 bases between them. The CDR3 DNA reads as TGTGCCAGCTCCAGGGAGAACACTGAAGCTTTCTTT. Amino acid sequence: CASSRENTEAFF.

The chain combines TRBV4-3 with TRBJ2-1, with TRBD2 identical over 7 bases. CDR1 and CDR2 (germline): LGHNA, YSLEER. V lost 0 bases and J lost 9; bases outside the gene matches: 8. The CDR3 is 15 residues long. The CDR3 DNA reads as TGCGCCAGCAGCCAAGACCCACTAGGGAGGGTTGAGCAGTTCTTC. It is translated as CASSQDPLGRVEQFF.

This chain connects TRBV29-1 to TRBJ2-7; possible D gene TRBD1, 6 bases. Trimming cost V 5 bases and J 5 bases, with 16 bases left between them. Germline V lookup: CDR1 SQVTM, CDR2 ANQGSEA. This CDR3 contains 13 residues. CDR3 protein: CSVHNRVGHEQYF. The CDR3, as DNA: TGCAGCGTTCATAACAGGGTCGGGCACGAGCAGTACTTC.

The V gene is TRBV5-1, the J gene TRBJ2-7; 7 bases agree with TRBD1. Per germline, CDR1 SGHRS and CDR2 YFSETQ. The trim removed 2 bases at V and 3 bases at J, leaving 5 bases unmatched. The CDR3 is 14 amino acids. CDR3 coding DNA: TGCGCCAGCAGCTTCACTGCAGGGGGCTACGAGCAGTACTTC. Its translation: CASSFTAGGYEQYF.

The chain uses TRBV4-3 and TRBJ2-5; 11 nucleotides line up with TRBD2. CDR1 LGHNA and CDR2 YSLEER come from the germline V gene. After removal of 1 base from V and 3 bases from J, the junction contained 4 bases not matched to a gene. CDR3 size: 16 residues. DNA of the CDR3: TGCGCCAGCAGCCAAGGGGGTAGCGGGGGGGAAGAGACCCAGTACTTC. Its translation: CASSQGGSGGEETQYF.

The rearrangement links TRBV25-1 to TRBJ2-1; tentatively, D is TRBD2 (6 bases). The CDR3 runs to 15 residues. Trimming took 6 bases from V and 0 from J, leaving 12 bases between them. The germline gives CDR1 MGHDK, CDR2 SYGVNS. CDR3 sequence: CASSPGASSYNEQFF. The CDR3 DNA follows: TGTGCCAGCAGCCCGGGAGCGAGCTCCTACAATGAGCAGTTCTTC.

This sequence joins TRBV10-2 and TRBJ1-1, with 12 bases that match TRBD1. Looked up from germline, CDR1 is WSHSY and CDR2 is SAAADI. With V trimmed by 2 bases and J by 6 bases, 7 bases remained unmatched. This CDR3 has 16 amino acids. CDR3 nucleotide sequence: TGCGCCAGCAGTGAGGACGGGACAGGGGGCCTTCCTGAAGCTTTCTTT. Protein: CASSEDGTGGLPEAFF.

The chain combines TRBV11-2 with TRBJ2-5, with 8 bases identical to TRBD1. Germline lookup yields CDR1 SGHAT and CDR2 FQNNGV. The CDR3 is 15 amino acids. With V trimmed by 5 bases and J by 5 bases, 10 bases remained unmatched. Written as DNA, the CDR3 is TGTGCCAGCAGCCACAACGACTACAGGGGGGAGACCCAGTACTTC. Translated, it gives CASSHNDYRGETQYF.

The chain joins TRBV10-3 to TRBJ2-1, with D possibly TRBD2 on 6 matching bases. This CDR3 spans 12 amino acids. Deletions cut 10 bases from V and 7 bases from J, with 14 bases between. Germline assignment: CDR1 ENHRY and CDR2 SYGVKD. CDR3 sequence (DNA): TGTGCCACCAAGATGGGGGGTAATGAGCAGTTCTTC. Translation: CATKMGGNEQFF.

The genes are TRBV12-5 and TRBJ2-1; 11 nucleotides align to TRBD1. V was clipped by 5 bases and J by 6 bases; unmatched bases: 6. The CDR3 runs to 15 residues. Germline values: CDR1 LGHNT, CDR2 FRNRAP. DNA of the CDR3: TGTGCTAGTGGTCCAGGGACAGGGGGGGCCAATGAGCAGTTCTTC. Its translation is CASGPGTGGANEQFF.

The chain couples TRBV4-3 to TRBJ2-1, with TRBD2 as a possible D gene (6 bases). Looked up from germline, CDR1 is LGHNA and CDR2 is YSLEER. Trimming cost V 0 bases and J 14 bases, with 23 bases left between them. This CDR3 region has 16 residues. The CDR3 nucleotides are TGCGCCAGCAGCCAAGATCAAGGGCGGGACGGCGGTGGTGAGTTCTTC. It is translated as CASSQDQGRDGGGEFF.

The CDR3 reads CASSSPRGGQGAGYGYTF. DNA of the CDR3: TGTGCCAGCAGTTCCCCGAGAGGTGGACAGGGGGCAGGCTATGGCTACACCTTC. The rearrangement uses TRBV28 and TRBJ1-2; 11 bases are a match to TRBD1. Trimming took 4 bases from V and 4 from J; bases not matched to a gene: 14. Germline CDR1 and CDR2: MDHEN and SYDVKM. The CDR3 is made up of 18 amino acids.

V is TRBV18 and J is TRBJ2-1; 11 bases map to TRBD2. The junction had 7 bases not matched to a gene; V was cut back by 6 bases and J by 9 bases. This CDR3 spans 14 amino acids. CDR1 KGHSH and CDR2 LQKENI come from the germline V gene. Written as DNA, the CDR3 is TGTGCCAGCTCCCCAACTAGCGGGAGAGTTGAGCAGTTCTTC. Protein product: CASSPTSGRVEQFF.

This chain's CDR3 is CASSERGTLFF. The CDR3, as DNA: TGCGCCAGCAGTGAAAGGGGGACGCTGTTTTTT. The chain couples TRBV10-2 to TRBJ1-4, with TRBD1 as a possible D gene (6 bases). The V gene lost 3 bases and the J gene lost 14 bases, with 10 bases spanning the gap. The CDR3 has 11 residues. Germline V gives CDR1 WSHSY, CDR2 SAAADI.

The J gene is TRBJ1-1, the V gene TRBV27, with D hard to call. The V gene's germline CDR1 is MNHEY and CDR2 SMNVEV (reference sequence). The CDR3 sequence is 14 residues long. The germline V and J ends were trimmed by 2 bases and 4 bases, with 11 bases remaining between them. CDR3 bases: TGTGCCAGCAGTTTAAAGGGAGGCGCCACTGAAGCTTTCTTT. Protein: CASSLKGGATEAFF.

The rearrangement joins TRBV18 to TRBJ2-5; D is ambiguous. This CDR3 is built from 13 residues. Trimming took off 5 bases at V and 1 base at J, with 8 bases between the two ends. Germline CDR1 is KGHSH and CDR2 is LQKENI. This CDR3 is CASSTDIQETQYF. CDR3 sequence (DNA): TGTGCCAGCTCAACAGATATCCAAGAGACCCAGTACTTC.

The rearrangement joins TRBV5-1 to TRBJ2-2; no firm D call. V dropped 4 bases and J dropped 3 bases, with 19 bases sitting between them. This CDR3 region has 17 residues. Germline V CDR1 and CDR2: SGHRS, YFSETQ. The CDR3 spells CASSLVSSQLYTGELFF. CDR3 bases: TGCGCCAGCAGCCTGGTGTCCTCTCAGTTATACACCGGGGAGCTGTTTTTT.

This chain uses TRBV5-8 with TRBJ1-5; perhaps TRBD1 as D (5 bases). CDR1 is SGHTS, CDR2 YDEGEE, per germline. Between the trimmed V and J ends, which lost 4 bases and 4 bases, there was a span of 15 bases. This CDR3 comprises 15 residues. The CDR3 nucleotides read TGTGCCAGCAGCGGCGGGAGGGGTGGAAATCAGCCCCAGCATTTT. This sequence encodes CASSGGRGGNQPQHF.

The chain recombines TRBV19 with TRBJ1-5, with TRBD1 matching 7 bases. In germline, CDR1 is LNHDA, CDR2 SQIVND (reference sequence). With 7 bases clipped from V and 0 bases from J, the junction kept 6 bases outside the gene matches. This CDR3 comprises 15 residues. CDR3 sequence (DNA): TGTGCCAGTACGGTGGACAGGTATAGCAATCAGCCCCAGCATTTT. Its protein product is CASTVDRYSNQPQHF.

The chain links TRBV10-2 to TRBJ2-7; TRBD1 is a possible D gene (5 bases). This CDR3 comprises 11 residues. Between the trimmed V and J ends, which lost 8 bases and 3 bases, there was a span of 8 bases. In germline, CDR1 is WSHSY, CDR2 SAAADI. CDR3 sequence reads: CASQGVYEQYF. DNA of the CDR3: TGCGCCAGCCAGGGTGTCTACGAGCAGTACTTC.

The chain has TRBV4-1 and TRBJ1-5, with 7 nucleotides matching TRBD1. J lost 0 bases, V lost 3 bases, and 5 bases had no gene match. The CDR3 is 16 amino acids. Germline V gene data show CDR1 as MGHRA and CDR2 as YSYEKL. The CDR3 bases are TGCGCCAGCAGCCAGGGACAGCCCTTTAGCAATCAGCCCCAGCATTTT. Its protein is CASSQGQPFSNQPQHF.